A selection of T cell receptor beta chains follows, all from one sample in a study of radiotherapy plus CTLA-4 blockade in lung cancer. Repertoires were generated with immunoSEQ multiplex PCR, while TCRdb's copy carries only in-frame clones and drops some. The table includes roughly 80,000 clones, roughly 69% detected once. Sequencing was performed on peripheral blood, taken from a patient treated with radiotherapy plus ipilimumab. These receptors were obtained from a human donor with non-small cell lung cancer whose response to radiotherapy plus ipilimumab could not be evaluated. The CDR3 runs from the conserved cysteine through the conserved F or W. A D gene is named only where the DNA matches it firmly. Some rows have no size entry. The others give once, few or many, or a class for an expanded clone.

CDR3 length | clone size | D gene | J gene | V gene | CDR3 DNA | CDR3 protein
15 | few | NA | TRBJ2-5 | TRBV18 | TGTGCCAGCTCACCACTCACCGAGAACCAAGAGACCCAGTACTTC | CASSPLTENQETQYF
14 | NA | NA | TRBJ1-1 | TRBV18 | TGTGCCAGCTCACCCTTCCAGGAGAACACTGAAGCTTTCTTT | CASSPFQENTEAFF
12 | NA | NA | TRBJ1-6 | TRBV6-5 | TGTGCCAGCAGGGGCGGCAGGGCACCCCTCCACTTT | CASRGGRAPLHF
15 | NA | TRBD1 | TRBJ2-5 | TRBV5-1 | TGCGCCAGCAGGCCAATGGGACAGTACCAAGAGACCCAGTACTTC | CASRPMGQYQETQYF
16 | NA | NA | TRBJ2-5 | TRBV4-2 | TGTGCCAGCAGCCAAGATATGGGGGGGCTCCAAGAGACCCAGTACTTC | CASSQDMGGLQETQYF
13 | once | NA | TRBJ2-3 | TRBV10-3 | TGTGCCATCAGTGTCGTACTCACAGATACGCAGTATTTT | CAISVVLTDTQYF
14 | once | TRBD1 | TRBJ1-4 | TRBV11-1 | TGTGCCAGCAGCCGGGACAGAATAAATGAAAAACTGTTTTTT | CASSRDRINEKLFF
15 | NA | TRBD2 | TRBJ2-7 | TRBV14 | TGTGCCAGCAGCCAAGAAACCTGGCGGGGGTACGAGCAGTACTTC | CASSQETWRGYEQYF
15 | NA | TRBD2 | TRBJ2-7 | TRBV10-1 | TGCGCCAGCATTACTCGGACTAGCGGGCCCTACGAGCAGTACTTC | CASITRTSGPYEQYF
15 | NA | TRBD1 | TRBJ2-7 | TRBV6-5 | TGTGCCAGCAGTGGTCCCGGGACAGGCAACTACGAGCAGTACTTC | CASSGPGTGNYEQYF
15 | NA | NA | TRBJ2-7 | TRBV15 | TGTGCCACCAGCAAAGGAGGACTTGCTGGGAGGGAGCAGTACTTC | CATSKGGLAGREQYF
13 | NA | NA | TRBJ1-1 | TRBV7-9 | TGTGCCAGCAGCCGCGCAGGGAACACTGAAGCTTTCTTT | CASSRAGNTEAFF
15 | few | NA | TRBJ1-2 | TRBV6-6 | TGTGCCAGCAGTTACTCGAATCGGGGTCTCTATGGCTACACCTTC | CASSYSNRGLYGYTF
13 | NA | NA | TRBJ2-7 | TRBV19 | TGTGCCACCAACCAGGGTGGAGGGCTCGAGCAGTACTTC | CATNQGGGLEQYF
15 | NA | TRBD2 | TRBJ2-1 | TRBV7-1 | TGTGCCAGCAGCGGTCTAGCGGGAGCATACAATGAGCAGTTCTTC | CASSGLAGAYNEQFF
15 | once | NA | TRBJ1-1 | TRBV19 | TGTGCCAGTACTAATTGGGTCGCCCAGGGCCAAGGGGCTTTCTTT | CASTNWVAQGQGAFF
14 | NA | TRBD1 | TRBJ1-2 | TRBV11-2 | TGTGCCAGCAGCTTGGCCCCGACAGGGAATGGCTACACCTTC | CASSLAPTGNGYTF
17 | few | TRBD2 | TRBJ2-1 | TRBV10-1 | TGCGCCAGCAGTGAGTCGATGAGGACTAGCGGGAACAATGAGCAGTTCTTC | CASSESMRTSGNNEQFF
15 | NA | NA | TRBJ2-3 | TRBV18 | TGTGCCAGCTCACCGTACCCAAGCCGTCCCGATACGCAGTATTTT | CASSPYPSRPDTQYF
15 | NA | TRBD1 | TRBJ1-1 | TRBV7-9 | TGTGCCAGCGAACCACAGGGGGCGGTGAACACTGAAGCTTTCTTT | CASEPQGAVNTEAFF
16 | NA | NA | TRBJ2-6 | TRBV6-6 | TGTGCCAGCAGTTACGTCGGGGTCTCTGGGGCCAACGTCCTGACTTTC | CASSYVGVSGANVLTF
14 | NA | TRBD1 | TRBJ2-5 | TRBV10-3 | TGTGCCATCAGCTCGGGACAGGGACAAGAGACCCAGTACTTC | CAISSGQGQETQYF
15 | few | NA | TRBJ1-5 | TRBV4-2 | TGTGCCAGCAGCCAAGTACAGGACGGCAATCAGCCCCAGCATTTT | CASSQVQDGNQPQHF
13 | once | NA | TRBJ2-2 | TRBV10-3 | TGTGCCGCGGAAATGACTAACACCGGGGAGCTGTTTTTT | CAAEMTNTGELFF
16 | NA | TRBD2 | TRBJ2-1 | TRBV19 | TGTGCCAGTAGTAATGCACTAGCGGGAGAATCAGTTGAGCAGTTCTTC | CASSNALAGESVEQFF
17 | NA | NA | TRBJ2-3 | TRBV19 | TGTGCCAGTGGAGACAGAACAGTTTATTCTAGCACAGATACGCAGTATTTT | CASGDRTVYSSTDTQYF
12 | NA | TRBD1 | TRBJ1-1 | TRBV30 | TGTGCCTGGAGGGGACAGGGCACTGAAGCTTTCTTT | CAWRGQGTEAFF
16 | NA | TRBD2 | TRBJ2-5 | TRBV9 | TGTGCCAGCAGCGTAGAGCCTAGCGGGGGGGCAGAGACCCAGTACTTC | CASSVEPSGGAETQYF
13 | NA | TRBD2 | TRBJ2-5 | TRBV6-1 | TGTGCCAGCATACTAGCGGGAGGAGAGACCCAGTACTTC | CASILAGGETQYF
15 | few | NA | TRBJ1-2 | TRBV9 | TGTGCCAGCAGCCCGGACACTTTAGCTAACTATGGCTACACCTTC | CASSPDTLANYGYTF
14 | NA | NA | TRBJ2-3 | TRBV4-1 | TGCGCCAGCAGCCAAGATCTTGTGACTAATACGCAGTATTTT | CASSQDLVTNTQYF
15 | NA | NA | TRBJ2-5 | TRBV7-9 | TGTGCCAGCAGCTTGGGGGACATGCTCCAAGAGACCCAGTACTTC | CASSLGDMLQETQYF
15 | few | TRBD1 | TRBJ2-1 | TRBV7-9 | TGTGCCAGCAGCTCTCTGACAGGGGGCTACAATGAGCAGTTCTTC | CASSSLTGGYNEQFF
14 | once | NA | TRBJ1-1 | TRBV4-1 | TGCGCCAGCAGCCCCCTCGGCGGGAATATTGAAGCTTTCTTT | CASSPLGGNIEAFF
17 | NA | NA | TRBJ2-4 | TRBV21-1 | TGTGCCAGCAGGCGCCAAAAGACAGAAATAGCCAAAAACATTCAGTACTTC | CASRRQKTEIAKNIQYF
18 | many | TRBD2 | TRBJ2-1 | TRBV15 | TGTGCCACCAGCACAACCGGGACTAGCGGTTTTATCTACAATGAGCAGTTCTTC | CATSTTGTSGFIYNEQFF
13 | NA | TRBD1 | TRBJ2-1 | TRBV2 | TGTGCCAGCAGGGACGACAGGGTCGATGAGCAGTTCTTC | CASRDDRVDEQFF
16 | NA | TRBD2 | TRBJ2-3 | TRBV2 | TGTGCCAGCAGTGAGGGGACTAGCGGGTTGGGGGATACGCAGTATTTT | CASSEGTSGLGDTQYF
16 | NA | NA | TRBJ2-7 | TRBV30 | TGTGCCTGTAAAACAGTGGGGCAGCTCGGGCTGTACGAGCAGTACTTC | CACKTVGQLGLYEQYF
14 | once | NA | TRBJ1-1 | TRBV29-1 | TGCAGCGTTGAAGATCGTAACAAGAACACTGAAGCTTTCTTT | CSVEDRNKNTEAFF